One and the same sample provided the 13 T cell receptor beta chains below, sequenced in a study of blood T cell repertoires in COVID-19. Only in-frame clones appear in the TCRdb table, and some are missing; sequencing was by immunoSEQ multiplex PCR. In the table there are roughly 46,000 clones, less than 85% of which are singletons. Sequenced: peripheral blood. Source of these receptors: a man in his 60s with acute or convalescent COVID-19.

The chain combines TRBV11-2 with TRBJ2-1; no firm D call. The V gene lost 4 bases and the J gene lost 1 base, with 5 bases spanning the gap. There are 13 residues in the CDR3. The germline V gene has CDR1 SGHAT and CDR2 FQNNGV. Here the CDR3 reads CASSSRSYNEQFF. The CDR3, as DNA: TGTGCCAGCAGCTCGCGGTCCTACAATGAGCAGTTCTTC.

For the CDR3, the DNA is TGTGCCAGCAGTTTGAGGGTGCTGGGGACTGAAGCTTTCTTT. It specifies CASSLRVLGTEAFF. The V gene is TRBV27, the J gene TRBJ1-1; D ambiguous. The length of the CDR3 is 14 residues. V was shortened by 3 bases and J by 5 bases, with 13 bases between the two germline ends. The germline CDR1 and CDR2 sequences are MNHEY and SMNVEV (reference sequence).

The V call is TRBV6-5, the J call TRBJ1-6; D is uncertain. Germline V CDR1 and CDR2: MNHEY, SVGAGI. V lost 6 bases and J lost 7, with 10 bases in between. The CDR3 sequence is 13 residues long. The CDR3 region is CASRIPGNSPLHF. In DNA form, the CDR3 reads TGTGCCAGCAGGATTCCCGGGAATTCACCCCTCCACTTT.

A single count supports this clone. The DNA for the CDR3 is TGTGCCAGCACTCGAACAGGGAGCCAAGAGACCCAGTACTTC. Residues: CASTRTGSQETQYF. The chain uses TRBV6-5 and TRBJ2-5, with D possibly being TRBD1 (6 bases). V lost 7 bases and J lost 1, with 13 bases in between. From germline, CDR1 is MNHEY and CDR2 SVGAGI. The CDR3 length is 14 residues.

The V call is TRBV9, the J call TRBJ2-1, with 10 bases matching TRBD2. CDR1 and CDR2 (germline): SGDLS, YYNGEE. CDR3 length: 15 amino acids. The junction had 8 bases not matched to a gene; V was cut back by 3 bases and J by 8 bases. CDR3 protein: CASSAISGGAYEQFF. In nucleotides, the CDR3 is TGTGCCAGCAGCGCCATCAGCGGGGGGGCCTATGAGCAGTTCTTC.

The V call is TRBV9, the J call TRBJ1-2; D is possibly TRBD1 (5 bases). Germline V gene sequence: CDR1 SGDLS, CDR2 YYNGEE. The CDR3 is 13 residues long. The germline V and J ends were trimmed by 0 bases and 4 bases, with 7 bases remaining between them. DNA for the CDR3: TGTGCCAGCAGCGTAGACCAGGGCTATGGCTACACCTTC. This encodes CASSVDQGYGYTF.

This clone has a single count. The chain uses TRBV24-1 and TRBJ1-5, with 8 bases fitting TRBD1. Germline V gene data show CDR1 as KGHDR and CDR2 as SFDVKD. V was clipped by 2 bases and J by 1 base; unmatched bases: 3. The CDR3 loop spans 16 amino acids. This CDR3 is CATSDSTGASNQPQHF. CDR3 coding DNA: TGTGCCACCAGTGATTCGACAGGGGCGAGCAATCAGCCCCAGCATTTT.

The chain uses TRBV30 and TRBJ1-5; D remains ambiguous. V lost 3 bases, J lost 5 bases, and 8 bases lay in between. Germline CDR1 reads GTSNPN; CDR2 reads SVGIG (reference sequence). CDR3 length: 12 amino acids. CDR3 nucleotide sequence: TGTGCCTGGAGCAGTTTGGATCAGCCCCAGCATTTT. It encodes CAWSSLDQPQHF.

V and J are TRBV30 and TRBJ2-7, with 11 bases matching TRBD1. CDR1 and CDR2 from the germline V gene are GTSNPN and SVGIG (reference sequence). With V trimmed by 5 bases and J by 3 bases, 0 bases remained unmatched. The CDR3 totals 12 residues. The CDR3 reads CAWGTGGYEQYF. The CDR3 coding sequence is TGTGCCTGGGGGACAGGGGGCTACGAGCAGTACTTC.

The chain uses TRBV5-6 and TRBJ2-1, with 8 bases identical to TRBD1. V shed 4 bases, J shed 2 bases, and the junction held 5 bases outside the gene matches. The CDR3 runs 15 residues. Germline loops: CDR1 SGHDT, CDR2 YYEEEE. The CDR3 reads CASSADRAPYNEQFF. Written as DNA, the CDR3 is TGTGCCAGCAGCGCGGACAGGGCCCCCTACAATGAGCAGTTCTTC.

V gene TRBV18 combines with J gene TRBJ1-2, with 8 bases matching TRBD1. The CDR3 runs to 16 residues. V was pared by 2 bases and J by 8 bases, with 13 bases of the junction left unmatched. Germline V lookup: CDR1 KGHSH, CDR2 LQKENI. This CDR3 reads CASSPTRMGQASGYTF. CDR3 DNA sequence: TGTGCCAGCTCACCAACGAGGATGGGACAGGCCTCCGGCTACACCTTC.

The CDR3 nucleotides read TGTGCCAGCAGCGTAGATCTTCAGGGAACTTCTGGAAACACCATATATTTT. Translating it yields CASSVDLQGTSGNTIYF. The chain has TRBV9 and TRBJ1-3; TRBD1 is a possible D gene (5 bases). The CDR3 covers 17 residues. V was shortened by 0 bases and J by 1 base, with 14 bases between the two germline ends. Germline values: CDR1 SGDLS, CDR2 YYNGEE.

The chain carries TRBV5-1 and TRBJ2-7, with TRBD1 identical over 7 bases. CDR1 is SGHRS, CDR2 YFSETQ, per germline. V dropped 8 bases and J dropped 5; count of bases not matched to a gene: 16. The CDR3 sequence is 15 residues long. The CDR3 nucleotides are TGCGCCAGTTCAGATCACGGGACAGCCGGGGACGAGCAGTACTTC. Translating it yields CASSDHGTAGDEQYF.